This T cell receptor (beta chain) was recovered during a study of blood T cells in healthy people across ages. The use of a sample-barcoded 5' primer and a J-beta primer mix characterized a second PCR of roughly 7 to 12 cycles. TCRdb re-derived calls from the 5' RACE reads in MiXCR, one entry per CDR3 protein. The sample lists some 1,800,000 distinct CDR3 sequences, more than 35% occurring once. The sample taken for sequencing was blood. The sequence was obtained from a human donor in good health.

The chain's CDR3 is CASRTTRSSGGALGTYEQYF. CDR3 in DNA: TGTGCCAGCAGGACGACGAGATCCAGCGGGGGGGCGTTGGGAACCTACGAGCAGTACTTC. The chain carries TRBV21-1 and TRBJ2-7; the table gives TRBD2 as D, unverified against the DNA. TRBV21-1 is shown as a pseudogene. This CDR3 comprises 20 residues.